This T cell receptor (beta chain) was captured by sequencing in a study of blood T cell repertoires in COVID-19. Study summary: Samples came from the United States, Italy and Spain, spanning acute and convalescent COVID-19. Sources were T cells, B-cell-depleted T cells, or PBMCs; the material itself was cDNA or gDNA.

Germline V gene data show CDR1 as SEHNR and CDR2 as FQNEAQ (reference sequence). V lost 0 bases, J lost 7 bases, and 12 bases lay in between. This CDR3 has 14 residues. The assay was immunoSEQ multiplex PCR, and TCRdb's table has in-frame clones only and misses some. The table includes some 100,000 clones, 86% detected once. This chain connects TRBV7-9 to TRBJ1-2, with D tentatively TRBD1 (5 bases). The sequenced sample was peripheral blood. This sequence originates from a man between 45 and 60 years old with acute or convalescent COVID-19. The CDR3, as DNA: TGTGCCAGCAGCTTAGCGACAGAATGGGGTGGCTACACCTTC. Translated, it gives CASSLATEWGGYTF.